This is a list of T cell receptor beta chains from one sample in a study of blood T cell repertoires in COVID-19. Assay: immunoSEQ multiplex PCR; the TCRdb copy retains only in-frame clones and omits some. The sample shows roughly 200,000 clones, around 85% of them seen only once. The sample comprised PBMCs or T cells enriched from blood (not recorded which). The receptors stem from a man aged 40-49 years who had recovered from COVID-19. Each CDR3 is given with its conserved first and last residue. The D gene is left open where the match is weak. Rows may omit the clone size; those that give it use once, few, many or a size class.

clone_size	v_call	d_call	j_call	cdr3_nt	cdr3_aa
.	TRBV5-5	.	TRBJ2-5	TGTGCCAGCAGCTTGGTAACCGGGGGAGAGACCCAGTACTTC	CASSLVTGGETQYF
.	TRBV9	.	TRBJ1-4	TGTGCCAGCAGCCCGCACGACAGGTCGGGATTTGAAAAACTGTTTTTT	CASSPHDRSGFEKLFF
.	TRBV2	.	TRBJ2-1	TGTGCCAGCAGTGTCGGGCAGGGGTTAAACAATGAGCAGTTCTTC	CASSVGQGLNNEQFF
few	TRBV9	TRBD2	TRBJ2-2	TGTGCCAGCAGCGAGGGACTAGCGGGAGCCGGGGAGCTGTTTTTT	CASSEGLAGAGELFF
.	TRBV30	.	TRBJ1-5	TGTGCCTGGAGTGGGACCGCGGGGCAGCCCCAGCATTTT	CAWSGTAGQPQHF
.	TRBV5-1	TRBD1	TRBJ1-6	TGCGCCAGCAGCTTTACAGGGGACTATAATTCACCCCTCCACTTT	CASSFTGDYNSPLHF
.	TRBV5-5	.	TRBJ1-4	TGTGCCAGCAGCTTGGCCGCACGGGGAACTAATGAAAAACTGTTTTTT	CASSLAARGTNEKLFF
many	TRBV15	.	TRBJ1-5	TGTGCCACCAGCAGGTTCCGAGAAGGCAATCAGCCCCAGCATTTT	CATSRFREGNQPQHF
.	TRBV27	.	TRBJ2-1	TGTGCCAGCAGTTTGGTGGGGGGTAATGAGCAGTTCTTC	CASSLVGGNEQFF
once	TRBV3-1/TRBV3-2	TRBD2	TRBJ2-7	TGTGCCAGCAGCGCGCTAGCGGGGGGTAACTACGAGCAGTACTTC	CASSALAGGNYEQYF
.	TRBV27	.	TRBJ2-3	TGTGCCAGCAGTTTCCAGTACAGCAGCACAGATACGCAGTATTTT	CASSFQYSSTDTQYF
.	TRBV5-4	TRBD2	TRBJ2-1	TGTGCCAGCAGCGCCGGGACTAGCGGGCCCCACAATGAGCAGTTCTTC	CASSAGTSGPHNEQFF
.	TRBV13	TRBD2	TRBJ2-1	TGTGCCAGCAGCTCCGGGGGACTAGCGGGGCGGAATGAGCAGTTCTTC	CASSSGGLAGRNEQFF
.	TRBV30	TRBD2	TRBJ2-1	TGTGCCTGGAGTGTACTAAGGCTAGCGGGGCCTGATGAGCAGTTCTTC	CAWSVLRLAGPDEQFF
.	TRBV3-1/TRBV3-2	.	TRBJ2-1	TGTGCCAGCAGCCATAGGTCCGGGTACGCCGCCCGGGTGTTCAATGAGCAGTTCTTC	CASSHRSGYAARVFNEQFF
.	TRBV29-1	TRBD1	TRBJ1-1	TGCAGCGTTCGACAGGGGGCCGGGACTGAAGCTTTCTTT	CSVRQGAGTEAFF
.	TRBV5-1	TRBD1	TRBJ1-2	TGCGCCAGCAGCGTGGGACAGGGGTACGGCTACACCTTC	CASSVGQGYGYTF
once	TRBV5-1	.	TRBJ1-2	TGCGCCAGCAGCTTGGACAGCCCTACCTATGGCTACACCTTC	CASSLDSPTYGYTF
.	TRBV19	.	TRBJ1-3	TGTGCCAGTAGTCCAACAGGGAATGGAAACACCATATATTTT	CASSPTGNGNTIYF
.	TRBV19	.	TRBJ1-6	TGTGCCAGTCGGTTCGGACAGTCTAATTCACCCCTCCACTTT	CASRFGQSNSPLHF
.	TRBV9	TRBD1	TRBJ1-1	TGTGCCAGCAGCCCTCCTTCGGCAGGGGGGACTGAAGCTTTCTTT	CASSPPSAGGTEAFF
few	TRBV25-1	.	TRBJ2-2	TGTGCCAGCAGTGAATATCCAGGTACCGGGGAGCTGTTTTTT	CASSEYPGTGELFF
.	TRBV6-5	.	TRBJ2-3	TGTGCCAGCAGGGGATCAGGGGATGCTACGCAGTATTTT	CASRGSGDATQYF
.	TRBV7-3	.	TRBJ2-2	TGTGCCAGCAGCTCCAACCCGGCGGGAACCGGGGAGCTGTTTTTT	CASSSNPAGTGELFF
.	TRBV5-1	.	TRBJ1-6	TGCGCCAGCAGCAAGGGGGTTTCAAGCTCCTATAATTCACCCCTCCACTTT	CASSKGVSSSYNSPLHF
.	TRBV28	.	TRBJ1-1	TGTGCCAGCAGTTTAGCGGAGACTGAAGCTTTCTTT	CASSLAETEAFF
.	TRBV2	TRBD1	TRBJ1-1	TGTGCCAGCACGGGACAGGGGGAAGGTTGGGCCACTGAAGCTTTCTTT	CASTGQGEGWATEAFF
.	TRBV6-1	.	TRBJ1-5	TGTGCCAGCAGTGAACGGAGGGTCGATCAGCCCCAGCATTTT	CASSERRVDQPQHF
.	TRBV24-1	.	TRBJ2-1	TGTGCCACCAGTGATAGGGACTCCACGGGAAAAGAGCAGTTCTTC	CATSDRDSTGKEQFF
.	TRBV10-1	TRBD1	TRBJ2-1	TGCGCCAGCAGCACAGGGGCCGAGCAGTTCTTC	CASSTGAEQFF
.	TRBV9	.	TRBJ1-3	TGTGCCAGCAGCCCGACAGGACCCCTCTCTGGAAACACCATATATTTT	CASSPTGPLSGNTIYF
.	TRBV19	.	TRBJ2-1	TGTGCCAGTAGTCGCCGGGACATAGGGACCAATGAGCAGTTCTTC	CASSRRDIGTNEQFF
.	TRBV5-1	TRBD1	TRBJ1-4	TGCGCCAGCAGGCCAGGGGGCACTAATGAAAAACTGTTTTTT	CASRPGGTNEKLFF
.	TRBV28	TRBD1	TRBJ1-2	TGTGCCACCTTCAGAACAGGGGGCGGTGGCTACACCTTC	CATFRTGGGGYTF
.	TRBV30	.	TRBJ2-5	TGTGCCTGGACCAAGGGGCAGAAGTACCAAGAGACCCAGTACTTC	CAWTKGQKYQETQYF
.	TRBV7-8	.	TRBJ1-5	TGTGCCAGCAGCTCCAACGCGTACGGGGAACAGCCCCAGCATTTT	CASSSNAYGEQPQHF
.	TRBV24-1	.	TRBJ2-2	TGTGCCACCAGTGATTCGGCCGGGGAGCTGTTTTTT	CATSDSAGELFF
once	TRBV9	TRBD1	TRBJ1-1	TGTGCCAGCAGCCATACAGGGGGCACTGAAGCTTTCTTT	CASSHTGGTEAFF
.	TRBV9	TRBD1	TRBJ1-2	TGTGCCAGCAGCGTGACTGGACAGGGGGCACGGGTGCCTGGCTACACCTTC	CASSVTGQGARVPGYTF
once	TRBV7-2	.	TRBJ2-4	TGTGCCAGCAGCTTAGTTCTAGACCTAGCCAAAAACATTCAGTACTTC	CASSLVLDLAKNIQYF
.	TRBV2	TRBD2	TRBJ2-7	TGTGCCAGCTGCGGGGGTGAGCGGGGAGGTGAGGAGCAGTACTTC	CASCGGERGGEEQYF
.	TRBV6-5	TRBD2	TRBJ2-1	TGTGCCAGCAATAGAGCGGGAGCTGGCAATGAGCAGTTCTTC	CASNRAGAGNEQFF
few	TRBV14	.	TRBJ1-2	TGTGCCAGCAGCCAAGACTTAGAGGGCGGCTACACCTTC	CASSQDLEGGYTF
.	TRBV6-5	.	TRBJ2-3	TGTGCCAGCAGTTACGGCGGCCGGGGCACAGATACGCAGTATTTT	CASSYGGRGTDTQYF
.	TRBV2	.	TRBJ1-1	TGTGCCGCCACTAGGAAGGAGAACACTGAAGCTTTCTTT	CAATRKENTEAFF
once	TRBV7-9	.	TRBJ1-2	TGTGCCAGCAGCCAGCTGGGAGTTGGCTATGGCTACACCTTC	CASSQLGVGYGYTF
.	TRBV19	.	TRBJ1-3	TGTGCCAGTAGGAGGGGAGGGGCCCCCTCTGGAAACACCATATATTTT	CASRRGGAPSGNTIYF
.	TRBV3-1/TRBV3-2	.	TRBJ1-4	TGTGCCAGCAGCCACCACTCAACGTCAGGGCCTGAGAAACTGTTTTTT	CASSHHSTSGPEKLFF
.	TRBV7-8	.	TRBJ1-6	TGTGCCAGCAGCTCTATTCAGGCGTCGAGCTCCTATAATTCACCCCTCCACTTT	CASSSIQASSSYNSPLHF
.	TRBV5-1	.	TRBJ2-3	TGCGCCAGCAGCTTAGACAGTAGCACAGATACGCAGTATTTT	CASSLDSSTDTQYF
.	TRBV7-3	TRBD2	TRBJ2-3	TGTGCCAGCAGCATTAGCGGGGGAGGACCTGGCAGCACAGATACGCAGTATTTT	CASSISGGGPGSTDTQYF
.	TRBV3-1/TRBV3-2	TRBD2	TRBJ2-1	TGTGCCAGCAGCCAAGTTTCACTAGCGGCCGGCGATGAGCAGTTCTTC	CASSQVSLAAGDEQFF
.	TRBV7-3	TRBD2	TRBJ2-3	TGTGCCAGCAGCCTAGCGGGACCCGTAGGAGATACGCAGTATTTT	CASSLAGPVGDTQYF
.	TRBV5-6	.	TRBJ1-4	TGTGCCAGCAGCTTTAGGGCCGCCGGAGGCCCGAGGGAAAAACTGTTTTTT	CASSFRAAGGPREKLFF
.	TRBV18	.	TRBJ1-4	TGTGCCAGCTCACAAGAAAGAGATGAAAAACTGTTTTTT	CASSQERDEKLFF